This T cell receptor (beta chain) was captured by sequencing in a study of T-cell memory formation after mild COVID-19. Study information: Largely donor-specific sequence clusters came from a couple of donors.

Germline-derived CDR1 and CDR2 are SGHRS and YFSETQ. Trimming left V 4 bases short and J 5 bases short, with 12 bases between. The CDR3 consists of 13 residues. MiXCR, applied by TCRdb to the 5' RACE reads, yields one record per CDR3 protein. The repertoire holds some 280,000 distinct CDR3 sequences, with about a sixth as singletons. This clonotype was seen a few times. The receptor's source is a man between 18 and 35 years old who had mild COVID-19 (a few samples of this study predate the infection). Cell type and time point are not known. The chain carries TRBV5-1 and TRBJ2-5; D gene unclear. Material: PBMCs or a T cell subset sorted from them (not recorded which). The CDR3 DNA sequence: TGCGCCAGCAGCGCCGGACCCGAGGAGACCCAGTACTTC. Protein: CASSAGPEETQYF. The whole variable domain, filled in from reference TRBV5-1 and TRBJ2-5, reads KAGVTQTPRYLIKTRGQQVTLSCSPISGHRSVSWYQQTPGQGLQFLFEYFSETQRNKGNFPGRFSGRQFSNSRSEMNVSTLELGDSALYLCASSAGPEETQYFGPGTRLLVL.